The next 2 T cell receptor beta chains were all read from a single sample in a study of shared clonotypes between healthy human individuals. Repertoires were generated with immunoSEQ multiplex PCR, while TCRdb's copy carries only in-frame clones and drops some. The table records 470,000 or so clones, 81% of them present only once. Sequencing was done on a sample of PBMCs. Every receptor here comes from a woman aged 35 to 49 in good health. Some clones in this sample may be carry-over from other donors' samples.

The chain joins TRBV6-6 to TRBJ1-2; 7 bases line up with TRBD1. There are 15 residues in the CDR3. V gave up 2 bases and J gave up 6 bases; unmatched junction bases: 9. Germline loops: CDR1 MNHNY, CDR2 SVGAGI (reference sequence). The CDR3: CASSYATGSGNGYTF. The CDR3 DNA sequence: TGTGCCAGCAGTTACGCGACAGGGTCAGGAAATGGCTACACCTTC.

The chain joins TRBV4-1 to TRBJ1-2; 10 nucleotides align to TRBD1. The CDR3 contains 15 residues. V shed 0 bases, J shed 7 bases, and the junction held 5 bases outside the gene matches. Germline V gene sequence: CDR1 MGHRA, CDR2 YSYEKL. CDR3 in amino acids: CASSQDGQGGSGYTF. CDR3 in DNA: TGCGCCAGCAGCCAAGATGGACAGGGGGGCAGTGGCTACACCTTC.